This T cell receptor (beta chain) was retrieved from a study of cytomegalovirus exposure and HLA in healthy donors. On this clone itself: Its antigen remains unidentified.

Study-level points and caveats: Rare TCR sequences dominated, though some public TCRs recurred in many donors. A classifier reportedly called cytomegalovirus status with high sensitivity and specificity. The investigators catalogued under 200 TCR beta chains as cytomegalovirus-associated. Confirmation in vitro established that three CMV-associated chains were specific for CMV antigens.

This CDR3 contains 13 residues. From germline, CDR1 is LNHDA and CDR2 SQIVND (reference sequence). Trimming left V 8 bases short and J 4 bases short, with 11 bases between. Here immunoSEQ multiplex PCR was the method, and the copy in TCRdb shows in-frame clones only, minus some. The sample gives about 200,000 clones, roughly 80% of which show up once; around 5.5% is in the top ten. The gene calls are TRBV19 and TRBJ2-2; D ambiguous. The sequence came from a woman aged 18-35 years in good health and CMV-seronegative. Sequencing was carried out using PBMCs. CDR3 protein: CASRPGRTGELFF. The CDR3 bases are TGTGCCAGTCGGCCAGGACGCACCGGGGAGCTGTTTTTT.